The table lists the clone carrying this T cell receptor (beta chain) with a count of one. Germline values: CDR1 SGHNT, CDR2 YYREEE (reference sequence). The CDR3 covers 15 residues. The ends lost 4 bases at V and 4 bases at J; junction bases unmatched: 9. The repertoire was sequenced with immunoSEQ multiplex PCR; TCRdb's copy has only in-frame clones and lacks some. The table shows 200,000 to 250,000 clones, with about 80% occurring only once. The entry originates in a study of blood T cell repertoires in COVID-19. The chain has TRBV5-4 and TRBJ2-7, with 9 positions matching TRBD1. The sample was peripheral blood. The origin of this receptor is a woman older than 75 with COVID-19, enrolled during active disease. The CDR3 bases are TGTGCCAGCAGCCAAAAACAGGGGGCAGGTTACGAGCAGTACTTC. It is translated as CASSQKQGAGYEQYF.